The 29 T cell receptor beta chains below come from one sample, sequenced in a study of T cell repertoires in cytomegalovirus infection. A single record per CDR3 protein comes from TCRdb applying MiXCR to the reads. The data contain approximately 500,000 distinct CDR3 sequences, about 10% of them seen just once; the ten biggest clones take up roughly 10%. The sequenced material came from PBMCs. Receptors originate from a human donor in good health (CMV status not recorded). Some clones in this sample may be carry-over from other donors' samples.

This clonotype was detected only a few times. J is TRBJ2-2 and V is TRBV9; D is possibly TRBD1 (5 bases). Germline V gene data show CDR1 as SGDLS and CDR2 as YYNGEE. Trimming left V 0 bases short and J 6 bases short, with 12 bases between. The CDR3 spans 15 residues. The CDR3 here is CASSVGGRVAGELFF. CDR3 bases: TGTGCCAGCAGCGTAGGGGGCAGGGTTGCCGGGGAGCTGTTTTTT.

This clonotype was recorded at least ten times. This chain links TRBV7-9 with TRBJ1-4; perhaps TRBD1 as D (5 bases). V was shortened by 4 bases and J by 2 bases, with 20 bases between the two germline ends. Germline-derived CDR1 and CDR2 are SEHNR and FQNEAQ (reference sequence). The CDR3 has 18 amino acids. The CDR3 protein is CASSSKARGGFTNEKLFF. CDR3 in DNA: TGTGCCAGCAGCTCCAAGGCTCGCGGGGGGTTCACTAATGAAAAACTGTTTTTT.

This clonotype was picked up many times. V gene TRBV7-9 combines with J gene TRBJ2-3; 7 bases fit TRBD2. Germline V gives CDR1 SEHNR, CDR2 FQNEAQ (reference sequence). The junction had 5 bases not matched to a gene; V was cut back by 3 bases and J by 2 bases. The CDR3 spans 15 residues. The DNA of the CDR3 is TGTGCCAGCAGCTTGGCTAGCGGCTACACAGATACGCAGTATTTT. Amino acids: CASSLASGYTDTQYF.

The CDR3 DNA follows: TGTGCCAGCAGGGGCCCCCGGGGAGATGAAAAACTGTTTTTT. It translates to CASRGPRGDEKLFF. V is TRBV6-6 and J is TRBJ1-4; D not resolved. From germline, CDR1 is MNHNY and CDR2 SVGAGI (reference sequence). Trimming stripped 6 bases from V and 6 bases from J, with 14 bases between. The CDR3 contains 14 residues.

This clonotype was recorded a few times. V usage is TRBV6-1 and J usage is TRBJ2-1; 7 positions agree with TRBD1. The CDR3 runs to 15 residues. Germline loops: CDR1 MNHNS, CDR2 SASEGT. Unmatched junction bases numbered 5, after V lost 2 bases and J lost 4 bases. In nucleotides, the CDR3 is TGTGCCAGCAGTGAAAAGACAGGGTCATACAATGAGCAGTTCTTC. Its protein is CASSEKTGSYNEQFF.

This clonotype was counted at least ten times. This chain connects TRBV7-2 to TRBJ2-7; D ambiguous. V was cut by 5 bases and J by 3 bases, with 11 bases left in between. CDR3 size: 13 residues. Germline V CDR1 and CDR2: SGHTA, FQGNSA. As DNA, the CDR3 is TGTGCCAGCAGCGTAACTGCTAGCTACGAGCAGTACTTC. Translating gives CASSVTASYEQYF.

This clonotype was recorded at least ten times. The rearrangement joins TRBV4-1 to TRBJ1-1; 8 bases map to TRBD1. The CDR3 extends over 14 amino acids. Trimming at V came to 1 base and at J to 5 bases, leaving 3 bases not matched to a gene. The germline CDR1 and CDR2 sequences are MGHRA and YSYEKL. DNA for the CDR3: TGCGCCAGCAGCCAAGCGACAGGGGTTACTGAAGCTTTCTTT. Translation gives CASSQATGVTEAFF.

In its sample, this clonotype was seen once. This clone may be a read error of a much larger clone one base away. J is TRBJ2-1 and V is TRBV20-1; 12 bases align to TRBD2. CDR3 length equals 15 residues. CDR1 is DFQATT, CDR2 SNEGSKA, per germline (reference sequence). CDR3 sequence: CSAREPGLAGGERFF. CDR3 DNA: TGCAGTGCTAGAGAGCCGGGACTAGCGGGCGGTGAGCGGTTCTTC.

The rearrangement links TRBV27 to TRBJ1-2; D might be TRBD1 (5 bases). CDR3 length: 11 amino acids. CDR1 and CDR2 from the germline V gene are MNHEY and SMNVEV (reference sequence). Trimming cost V 5 bases and J 8 bases, with 9 bases left between them. DNA for the CDR3: TGTGCCAGCAGTCGCAGGGACGGCTACACCTTC. This sequence encodes CASSRRDGYTF.

This sequence joins TRBV19 and TRBJ1-1; tentative D call: TRBD1 (5 bases). V was shortened by 11 bases and J by 5 bases, with 15 bases between the two germline ends. CDR3 size: 12 residues. The germline CDR1 and CDR2 sequences are LNHDA and SQIVND (reference sequence). The CDR3 loop is CASDRGGTEAFF. The CDR3, as DNA: TGTGCCTCTGATAGGGGTGGTACTGAAGCTTTCTTT.

This clonotype showed up many times. V and J are TRBV7-9 and TRBJ1-6; no clear D. The CDR3 consists of 12 residues. Looked up from germline, CDR1 is SEHNR and CDR2 is FQNEAQ (reference sequence). The V and J ends lost 3 bases and 10 bases respectively, with 7 bases between them. Here the CDR3 reads CASSLWESPLHF. For the CDR3, the DNA is TGTGCCAGCAGCTTGTGGGAATCACCCCTCCACTTT.

Ten or more counts support this clonotype. This rearrangement joins TRBV6-5 to TRBJ2-2; 7 nucleotides line up with TRBD1. Germline lookup yields CDR1 MNHEY and CDR2 SVGAGI. V trimming: 5 bases; J trimming: 1 base; junction bases outside the gene matches: 7. The CDR3 extends over 16 amino acids. This chain's CDR3 is CASSPGWTGNTGELFF. The CDR3 DNA reads as TGTGCCAGCAGTCCTGGGTGGACAGGGAACACCGGGGAGCTGTTTTTT.

This clonotype was recorded many times. DNA for the CDR3: TGTGCCAGCAGCAAACAGTCCTACGAGCAGTACTTC. Residues: CASSKQSYEQYF. The J gene is TRBJ2-7, the V gene TRBV11-1; D is ambiguous. This CDR3 comprises 12 residues. Trimming shortened V by 5 bases and J by 1 base, and 6 bases separated the two germline ends. In germline, CDR1 is SGHAT, CDR2 FQDESV (reference sequence). Looking up the rest from reference TRBV11-1 and TRBJ2-7 gives the full variable domain: EAEVAQSPRYKITEKSQAVAFWCDPISGHATLYWYRQILGQGPELLVQFQDESVVDDSQLPKDRFSAERLKGVDSTLKIQPAELGDSAMYLCASSKQSYEQYFGPGTRLTVT.

The J gene is TRBJ1-1, the V gene TRBV10-3; TRBD1 is a possible D gene (5 bases). Per the germline V gene, CDR1 is ENHRY and CDR2 is SYGVKD. Between the trimmed V and J ends, which lost 10 bases and 4 bases, there was a span of 10 bases. CDR3 length: 11 residues. The CDR3 DNA reads TGTGCCACCTGGGGGGGCACTGAAGCTTTCTTT. This codes for CATWGGTEAFF.

This chain connects TRBV7-9 to TRBJ2-5; TRBD2 agrees at 12 bases. Germline V lookup: CDR1 SEHNR, CDR2 FQNEAQ (reference sequence). V was clipped by 5 bases and J by 1 base; unmatched bases: 5. This CDR3 region has 16 residues. The CDR3 DNA reads as TGTGCCAGCAGCCTGACTAGCGGGAGCCCCCAAGAGACCCAGTACTTC. This gives the protein CASSLTSGSPQETQYF.

The chain couples TRBV5-1 to TRBJ2-5; the D gene is possibly TRBD2 (5 bases). From germline, CDR1 is SGHRS and CDR2 YFSETQ. The CDR3 runs 11 residues. The V gene lost 9 bases and the J gene lost 7 bases, with 13 bases spanning the gap. DNA of the CDR3: TGCGCCACCCCCGTTGGAGGGACCCAGTACTTC. Its translation is CATPVGGTQYF.

This clonotype has a count of ten or more. J is TRBJ2-3 and V is TRBV14; possibly TRBD2 for D (5 bases). V shed 6 bases and J shed 1 base, with 8 bases lying between them. The CDR3 covers 13 residues. Germline-derived CDR1 and CDR2 are SGHDN and FVKESK. CDR3 residues: CASSPRGTDTQYF. CDR3 DNA: TGTGCCAGCAGTCCGAGGGGCACAGATACGCAGTATTTT.

Many counts were recorded for this clonotype. The chain joins TRBV27 to TRBJ2-3; no clear D. In germline, CDR1 is MNHEY, CDR2 SMNVEV (reference sequence). V was shortened by 8 bases and J by 2 bases, with 17 bases between the two germline ends. The CDR3 spans 15 residues. CDR3: CASGPSPRPTDTQYF. The DNA of the CDR3 is TGTGCCAGCGGACCCTCTCCGAGGCCCACAGATACGCAGTATTTT.

This clonotype has a count of ten or more. The chain recombines TRBV7-2 with TRBJ2-1; D perhaps matches TRBD2 (6 bases). The V end lost 1 base, the J end lost 4 bases, and 14 bases lay between the germline ends. Per the germline V gene, CDR1 is SGHTA and CDR2 is FQGNSA. This CDR3 is built from 16 residues. The CDR3: CASSLDLTGAYNEQFF. For the CDR3, the DNA is TGTGCCAGCAGCTTAGATTTAACGGGAGCTTACAATGAGCAGTTCTTC.

This clonotype was observed many times. The V call is TRBV6-2 or TRBV6-3, the J call TRBJ2-1; D gene uncertain. CDR1 is MNHEY, CDR2 SVGEGT, per germline. The length of the CDR3 is 11 residues. V lost 7 bases and J 9 bases, leaving 10 bases between the germline ends. In DNA form, the CDR3 reads TGTGCCAGCACTAGACGAGGTGAGCAGTTCTTC. Translated, it gives CASTRRGEQFF.

V is TRBV2 and J is TRBJ2-5, with D perhaps TRBD1 or TRBD2 (5 bases each). Germline assignment: CDR1 SNHLY and CDR2 FYNNEI. This CDR3 region has 13 residues. Trimming pared 5 bases from V and 5 bases from J, leaving 12 bases between. The chain's CDR3 is CASSPEGKETQYF. In DNA, the CDR3 is TGTGCCAGCAGTCCAGAGGGGAAGGAGACCCAGTACTTC.

Many counts were recorded for this clonotype. V usage is TRBV7-3 and J usage is TRBJ2-2, with 12 nucleotides matching TRBD2. This CDR3 is 18 amino acids long. The trim removed 0 bases at V and 2 bases at J, leaving 4 bases unmatched. Germline V gives CDR1 SGHTA, CDR2 FQGTGA. CDR3 coding DNA: TGTGCCAGCAGCTTAACCCCTAGCGGGAGGGGAAACACCGGGGAGCTGTTTTTT. It specifies CASSLTPSGRGNTGELFF.

This clonotype was detected ten times or more. The V call is TRBV7-9, the J call TRBJ2-5, with 8 bases identical to TRBD1. The junction had 5 bases not matched to a gene; V was cut back by 0 bases and J by 5 bases. The CDR3 contains 15 residues. The germline V gene encodes CDR1 SEHNR and CDR2 FQNEAQ (reference sequence). The DNA for the CDR3 is TGTGCCAGCAGCTTAGCCCCGGACAGGGAGGAGACCCAGTACTTC. Protein: CASSLAPDREETQYF.

V usage is TRBV5-1 and J usage is TRBJ2-2; TRBD2 agrees at 8 bases. Trimming cost V 4 bases and J 3 bases; bases outside gene matches: 5. The CDR3 runs 15 residues. Germline V gives CDR1 SGHRS, CDR2 YFSETQ. This CDR3 is CASSNLAGDTGELFF. DNA for the CDR3: TGCGCCAGCAGCAATCTAGCGGGTGACACCGGGGAGCTGTTTTTT.

This clonotype has a count of ten or more. The V call is TRBV7-8, the J call TRBJ1-5; a possible D gene is TRBD1 (5 bases). With 1 base removed from V and 5 bases from J, the gap between germline ends came to 15 bases. Per germline, CDR1 SGHVS and CDR2 FQNEAQ. This CDR3 is built from 16 residues. The CDR3 region has the DNA TGTGCCAGCAGCTTAGTTGCACGGCAGGGAGATCAGCCCCAGCATTTT. Translated: CASSLVARQGDQPQHF.

This clonotype was counted ten times or more. The CDR3 sequence is CAISEGEEAFF. In DNA, the CDR3 is TGTGCCATCAGTGAGGGGGAAGAAGCTTTCTTT. V usage is TRBV10-3 and J usage is TRBJ1-1; D call uncertain. V was shortened by 2 bases and J by 8 bases, with 6 bases between the two germline ends. Germline-derived CDR1 and CDR2 are ENHRY and SYGVKD. There are 11 residues in the CDR3.

On this clonotype itself: A much larger clone is a single base away; this may be a read error. V and J are TRBV3-1 and TRBJ2-1, with D hard to call. In germline, CDR1 is LGHDT, CDR2 YNNKEL (reference sequence). The CDR3 extends over 14 amino acids. The CDR3: CPSSQAGSNNEQFF. As DNA, the CDR3 is TGTCCCAGCAGCCAAGCAGGATCCAACAATGAGCAGTTCTTC.

This clonotype has at least ten counts. V gene TRBV28 combines with J gene TRBJ2-5; possible D gene TRBD2, 5 bases. V shed 6 bases and J shed 4 bases, with 18 bases lying between them. The CDR3 runs to 15 residues. Germline V gene sequence: CDR1 MDHEN, CDR2 SYDVKM. CDR3 coding DNA: TGTGCCAGCAGATCCAGCGGAGCACGGGGAGAGACCCAGTACTTC. Its protein product is CASRSSGARGETQYF.

This clonotype was counted at least ten times. The rearrangement joins TRBV5-6 to TRBJ2-5; D remains unclear. The CDR3 sequence is 15 residues long. Trimming pared 0 bases from V and 1 base from J, leaving 10 bases between. Germline loops: CDR1 SGHDT, CDR2 YYEEEE. CDR3 coding DNA: TGTGCCAGCAGCTTGGTAGGGCAGCCCCAAGAGACCCAGTACTTC. As protein: CASSLVGQPQETQYF.